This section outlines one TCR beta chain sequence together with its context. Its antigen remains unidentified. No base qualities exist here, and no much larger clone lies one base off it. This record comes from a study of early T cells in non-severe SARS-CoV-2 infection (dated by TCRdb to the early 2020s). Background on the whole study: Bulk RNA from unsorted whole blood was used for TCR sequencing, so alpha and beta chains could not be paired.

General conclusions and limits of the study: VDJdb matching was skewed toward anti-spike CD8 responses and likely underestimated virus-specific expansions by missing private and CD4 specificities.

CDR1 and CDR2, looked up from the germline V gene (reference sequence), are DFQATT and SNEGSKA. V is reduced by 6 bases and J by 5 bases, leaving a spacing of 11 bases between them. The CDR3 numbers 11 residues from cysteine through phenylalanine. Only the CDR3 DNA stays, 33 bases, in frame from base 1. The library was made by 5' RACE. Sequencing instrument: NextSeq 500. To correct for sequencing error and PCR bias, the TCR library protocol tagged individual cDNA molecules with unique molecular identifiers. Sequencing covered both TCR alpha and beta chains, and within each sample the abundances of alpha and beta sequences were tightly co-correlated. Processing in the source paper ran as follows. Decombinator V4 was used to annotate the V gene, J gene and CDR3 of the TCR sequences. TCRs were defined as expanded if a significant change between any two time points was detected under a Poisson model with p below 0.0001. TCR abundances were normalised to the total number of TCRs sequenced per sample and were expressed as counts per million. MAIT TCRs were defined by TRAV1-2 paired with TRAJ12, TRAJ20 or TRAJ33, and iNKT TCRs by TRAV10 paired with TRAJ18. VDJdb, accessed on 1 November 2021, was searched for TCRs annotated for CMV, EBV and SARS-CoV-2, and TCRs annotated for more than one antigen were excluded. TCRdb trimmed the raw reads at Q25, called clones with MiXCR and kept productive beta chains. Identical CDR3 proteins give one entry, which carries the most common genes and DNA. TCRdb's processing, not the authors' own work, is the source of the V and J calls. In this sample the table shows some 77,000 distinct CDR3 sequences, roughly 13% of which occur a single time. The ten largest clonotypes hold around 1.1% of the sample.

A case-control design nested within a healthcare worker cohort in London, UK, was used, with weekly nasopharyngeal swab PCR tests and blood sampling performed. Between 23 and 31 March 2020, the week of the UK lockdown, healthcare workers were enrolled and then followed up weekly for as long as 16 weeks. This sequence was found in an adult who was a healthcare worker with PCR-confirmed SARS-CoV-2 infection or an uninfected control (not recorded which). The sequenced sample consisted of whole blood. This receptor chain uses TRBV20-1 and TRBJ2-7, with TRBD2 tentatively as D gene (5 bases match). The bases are TGCAGTGCCTCCTGGGGAGACGAGCAGTACTTC. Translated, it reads CSASWGDEQYF.